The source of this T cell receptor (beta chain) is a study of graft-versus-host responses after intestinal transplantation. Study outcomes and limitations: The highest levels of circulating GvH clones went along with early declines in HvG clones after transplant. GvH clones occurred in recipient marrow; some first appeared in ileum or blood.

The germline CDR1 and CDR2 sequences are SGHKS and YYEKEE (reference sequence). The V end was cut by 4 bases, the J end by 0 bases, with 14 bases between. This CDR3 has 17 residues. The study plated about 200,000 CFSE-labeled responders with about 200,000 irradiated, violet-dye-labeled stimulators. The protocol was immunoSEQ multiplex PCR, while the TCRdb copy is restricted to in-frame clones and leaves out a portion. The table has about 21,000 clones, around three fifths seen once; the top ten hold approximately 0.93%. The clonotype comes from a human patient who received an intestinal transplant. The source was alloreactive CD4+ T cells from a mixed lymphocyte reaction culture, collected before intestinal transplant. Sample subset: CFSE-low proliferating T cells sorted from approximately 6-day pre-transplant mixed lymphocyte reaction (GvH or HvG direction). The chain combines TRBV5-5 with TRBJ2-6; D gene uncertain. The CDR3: CASSAGWSLSGANVLTF. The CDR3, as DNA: TGTGCCAGCAGCGCCGGGTGGTCCCTCTCTGGGGCCAACGTCCTGACTTTC. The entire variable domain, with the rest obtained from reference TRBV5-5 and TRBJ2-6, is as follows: DAGVTQSPTHLIKTRGQQVTLRCSPISGHKSVSWYQQVLGQGPQFIFQYYEKEERGRGNFPDRFSARQFPNYSSELNVNALLLGDSALYLCASSAGWSLSGANVLTFGAGSRLTVL.